A single sample gave rise to the 32 T cell receptor beta chains below, sequenced in a study of read filtering for tumor transcriptome and immune sequencing. The library was built from about 400 ng RNA with molecular barcoded adaptors for alpha/delta and beta/gamma chains. Via MiXCR, TCRdb re-called the reads, giving one row per CDR3 protein. This repertoire shows approximately 6,100 distinct CDR3 sequences, 23% found once; its top ten account for around 48%. The sequenced material came from a population of CD138-negative cells sorted from bone marrow. The receptors originated from a donor aged 40 or older with multiple myeloma.

This clonotype has ten or more counts. V is TRBV12-3 or TRBV12-4 and J is TRBJ2-3, with no clear D. The CDR3 runs to 14 residues. Trimming cost V 4 bases and J 2 bases, with 10 bases left between them. In nucleotides, the CDR3 is TGTGCCAGCAGTTCTTGGCAGCCCACAGATACGCAGTATTTT. This codes for CASSSWQPTDTQYF.

This clonotype is medium-sized by share. The V gene is TRBV18, the J gene TRBJ2-1; the D gene could be TRBD1 or TRBD2 (6 bases each). Between the trimmed V and J ends, which lost 0 bases and 6 bases, there was a span of 9 bases. The CDR3 has 14 amino acids. Germline CDR1 reads KGHSH; CDR2 reads LQKENI. CDR3 in DNA: TGTGCCAGCTCACCACCGTGGGGGGCCAATGAGCAGTTCTTC. It specifies CASSPPWGANEQFF.

This chain uses TRBV7-2 with TRBJ1-1, with D maybe TRBD1 (6 bases). Germline CDR1 reads SGHTA; CDR2 reads FQGNSA. V was cut by 7 bases and J by 0 bases, with 12 bases left in between. There are 14 residues in the CDR3. CDR3: CASNVTGMNTEAFF. The CDR3 DNA reads as TGTGCCAGCAACGTCACAGGGATGAACACTGAAGCTTTCTTT.

In its sample, this clonotype was seen many times. This chain joins TRBV3-1 and TRBJ1-4; unclear D gene. V dropped 2 bases and J dropped 4 bases, with 2 bases sitting between them. CDR3 length equals 12 residues. CDR1 LGHDT and CDR2 YNNKEL come from the germline V gene (reference sequence). CDR3 sequence: CASSQLNEKLFF. Here the CDR3 DNA reads TGTGCCAGCAGCCAACTTAATGAAAAACTGTTTTTT. Looking up the rest from reference TRBV3-1 and TRBJ1-4 gives the full variable domain: DTAVSQTPKYLVTQMGNDKSIKCEQNLGHDTMYWYKQDSKKFLKIMFSYNNKELIINETVPNRFSPKSPDKAHLNLHINSLELGDSAVYFCASSQLNEKLFFGSGTQLSVL.

At least ten counts were recorded for this clonotype. The rearrangement uses TRBV2 and TRBJ2-6; D remains ambiguous. V was shortened by 6 bases and J by 0 bases, with 3 bases between the two germline ends. Germline CDR1 is SNHLY and CDR2 is FYNNEI. The CDR3 has 13 amino acids. DNA for the CDR3: TGTGCCAGCAGCGCCTCTGGGGCCAACGTCCTGACTTTC. This encodes CASSASGANVLTF.

This clonotype came up many times. This chain joins TRBV25-1 and TRBJ1-1; 11 bases are a match to TRBD1. CDR1 MGHDK and CDR2 SYGVNS come from the germline V gene. The CDR3 has 13 amino acids. With V trimmed by 10 bases and J by 4 bases, 5 bases remained unmatched. DNA for the CDR3: TGTGCCACCTCGGACAGGGGGCTCACTGAAGCTTTCTTT. Translated: CATSDRGLTEAFF.

There are many counts of this clonotype. Written as DNA, the CDR3 is TGTGCCAGCACCCGGGGGACTAGCGGGATAGGTGAGCAGTTCTTC. The encoded protein is CASTRGTSGIGEQFF. The rearrangement joins TRBV2 to TRBJ2-1; 13 bases are shared with TRBD2. CDR3 size: 15 residues. Per the germline V gene, CDR1 is SNHLY and CDR2 is FYNNEI. The V segment lost 7 bases and the J segment 9 bases; nucleotides outside the gene matches: 9.

On this clonotype itself: A far bigger clonotype differs at one base, so this is likely a read error. V and J are TRBV5-1 and TRBJ2-2, with 8 bases lining up with TRBD1. Germline CDR1 reads SGHRS; CDR2 reads YFSETQ. This CDR3 spans 16 amino acids. The CDR3 nucleotides are TGTGCCAGCAGCTTACCAGACAGGGGAAACACCGGGGAGCCGTTTTTT. Translation gives CASSLPDRGNTGEPFF.

This sequence joins TRBV4-3 and TRBJ2-1; a possible D gene is TRBD1 (5 bases). Germline values: CDR1 LGHNA, CDR2 YSLEER. The CDR3 length is 13 residues. The germline V and J ends were trimmed by 4 bases and 9 bases, with 13 bases remaining between them. The CDR3 DNA reads TGCGCCAGCAGCCCCCTCCAGGGCTTTGAGCAGTTCTTC. Its translation is CASSPLQGFEQFF.

This clonotype showed up just a few times. A far larger clone lies a single base away; this is likely a read error. V and J are TRBV6-1 and TRBJ2-1; 13 nucleotides align to TRBD2. Per germline, CDR1 MNHNS and CDR2 SASEGT. The trim removed 4 bases at V and 10 bases at J, leaving 7 bases unmatched. The CDR3 runs 15 residues. The CDR3 region is CASSVQGLAGMEQFF. The CDR3 DNA is TGTGCCAGCAGTGTACAGGGACTAGCGGGAATGGAGCAGTTCTTC.

Ten or more counts support this clonotype. The chain recombines TRBV6-2 or TRBV6-3 with TRBJ1-5; maybe TRBD1 (5 bases). The CDR3 is made up of 15 amino acids. Germline CDR1 MNHEY, CDR2 SVGEGT. Trimming took off 0 bases at V and 5 bases at J, with 11 bases between the two ends. CDR3 sequence: CASSYSQGVYQPQHF. CDR3 nucleotides: TGTGCCAGCAGTTACTCGCAAGGGGTATATCAGCCCCAGCATTTT.

This clonotype has ten or more counts. This chain connects TRBV10-3 to TRBJ2-1; D possibly corresponds to TRBD1 (6 bases). Trimming removed 2 bases at V and 2 bases at J, with 25 bases between. The germline CDR1 and CDR2 sequences are ENHRY and SYGVKD. CDR3 size: 20 residues. The CDR3 coding sequence is TGTGCCATCAGTGAGCCCCCCCGAGGATTGTGGGGGCCTACCTACAATGAGCAGTTCTTC. It yields the protein CAISEPPRGLWGPTYNEQFF.

This clonotype is termed medium-sized. The V call is TRBV18, the J call TRBJ2-7, with no clear D. Germline CDR1 reads KGHSH; CDR2 reads LQKENI. CDR3 length: 13 amino acids. V dropped 5 bases and J dropped 1 base, with 9 bases sitting between them. CDR3: CASSEAGSYEQYF. CDR3 DNA: TGTGCCAGCTCAGAGGCAGGTTCCTACGAGCAGTACTTC.

This clonotype was detected a few times. This chain joins TRBV6-2 or TRBV6-3 and TRBJ1-1; D remains ambiguous. Trimming cost V 3 bases and J 5 bases, with 10 bases left between them. The CDR3 length is 13 residues. Germline V CDR1 and CDR2: MNHEY, SVGEGT. The CDR3 reads CASSYVGITEAFF. The CDR3 nucleotides are TGTGCCAGCAGTTATGTCGGTATAACTGAAGCTTTCTTT.

At least ten counts were recorded for this clonotype. The chain links TRBV5-4 to TRBJ2-7; unclear D gene. This CDR3 has 14 amino acids. Trimming pared 4 bases from V and 3 bases from J, leaving 14 bases between. Germline assignment: CDR1 SGHNT and CDR2 YYREEE (reference sequence). The CDR3 bases are TGTGCCAGCAGCCAGAAATCTCAGTTCTACGAGCAGTACTTC. Its translation: CASSQKSQFYEQYF.

Note on this clonotype: Mismatch with germline at one junction end may stem from a read error. The chain is built from TRBV6-6 and TRBJ2-3; tentatively, D is TRBD1 (5 bases). The CDR3 totals 11 residues. From germline, CDR1 is MNHNY and CDR2 SVGAGI (reference sequence). This chain's CDR3 is CASRMTVTQYF. The DNA of the CDR3 is TGTGCCAGCAGAATGACAGTTACGCAGTATTTT.

As concerns this clonotype: With only one base between it and a far larger clone, this is likely a read error. V usage is TRBV6-1 and J usage is TRBJ2-1, with 13 bases fitting TRBD2. From germline, CDR1 is MNHNS and CDR2 SASEGT. CDR3 length: 15 amino acids. The CDR3 DNA reads as TGTGCCATCAGTGTACCGGGACTAGCGGGAATGGAGCAGTTCTTC. Protein sequence: CAISVPGLAGMEQFF.

As concerns this clonotype: Mismatch with germline at one junction end may stem from a read error. The rearrangement joins TRBV6-2 or TRBV6-3 to TRBJ2-1, with D possibly being TRBD2 (5 bases). Germline loops: CDR1 MNHEY, CDR2 SVGEGT. The CDR3 is made up of 12 amino acids. The CDR3 reads CASSSWAGEQFF. In DNA form, the CDR3 reads TGTGCCAGCAGTTCCTGGGCTGGGGAGCAGTTCTTT.

This clonotype was picked up many times. The chain joins TRBV7-9 to TRBJ1-5; D is ambiguous. Per the germline V gene, CDR1 is SEHNR and CDR2 is FQNEAQ (reference sequence). The CDR3 length is 12 residues. The V end lost 5 bases, the J end lost 4 bases, and 6 bases lay between the germline ends. The CDR3 is CASSRENQPQHF. In DNA, the CDR3 is TGTGCCAGCAGCCGTGAAAATCAGCCCCAGCATTTT.

This clonotype has at least ten counts. The J gene is TRBJ2-1, the V gene TRBV4-3; 13 bases are shared with TRBD2. Germline V CDR1 and CDR2: LGHNA, YSLEER. The ends lost 4 bases at V and 5 bases at J; junction bases unmatched: 11. The CDR3 runs 18 residues. The CDR3 DNA is TGCGCCAGCAGCCCTCTCGCAGGGACTAGCGGGGACCACAATGAGCAGTTCTTC. The encoded protein is CASSPLAGTSGDHNEQFF.

In its sample, this clonotype was seen many times. The V call is TRBV4-1, the J call TRBJ2-3; tentatively, D is TRBD1 (6 bases). Germline V gene sequence: CDR1 MGHRA, CDR2 YSYEKL. Trimming took 3 bases from V and 6 from J, leaving 13 bases between them. This CDR3 comprises 14 residues. CDR3 DNA: TGCGCCAGCAGCCAGGGGGCCTTCCCGGATACGCAGTATTTT. Its protein product is CASSQGAFPDTQYF.

The rearrangement links TRBV5-1 to TRBJ2-3; a weak D match, TRBD1 (7 bases). CDR3 length equals 14 residues. Germline values: CDR1 SGHRS, CDR2 YFSETQ. V lost 5 bases to trimming and J lost 3 bases, with 13 bases between them. The CDR3 sequence: CASRKTGTTDTQYF. CDR3 in DNA: TGCGCCAGCAGAAAGACAGGGACTACAGATACGCAGTATTTT.

At least ten counts were recorded for this clonotype. The V gene is TRBV5-4, the J gene TRBJ2-3, with 9 bases aligning to TRBD1. The CDR3 loop spans 15 amino acids. Germline CDR1 is SGHNT and CDR2 is YYREEE (reference sequence). V trimming: 2 bases; J trimming: 2 bases; junction bases outside the gene matches: 3. The CDR3 sequence: CASSFRTGDTDTQYF. In nucleotides, the CDR3 is TGTGCCAGCAGCTTTCGGACAGGGGACACAGATACGCAGTATTTT.

Turning to this clonotype: One end of the junction does not line up with germline, which may come from a read error. This chain uses TRBV7-2 with TRBJ2-5; D might be TRBD1 (6 bases). The germline V gene encodes CDR1 SGHTA and CDR2 FQGNSA. This CDR3 has 16 residues. CDR3 bases: TGCGCCAGCAGCTTTGGGGCCCCAGGGGACGGCGAGACCCAGTACTTC. Translation: CASSFGAPGDGETQYF.

This clonotype came up many times. This rearrangement joins TRBV20-1 to TRBJ2-3; 7 nucleotides match TRBD2. The CDR3 loop spans 14 amino acids. CDR1 is DFQATT and CDR2 is SNEGSKA in the germline V gene (reference sequence). Trimming took 0 bases from V and 7 from J; bases not matched to a gene: 7. CDR3 nucleotides: TGCAGTGCTAGAGAGCCCGGGAGGAGGAATACGCAGTATTTT. It specifies CSAREPGRRNTQYF.

The rearrangement joins TRBV6-6 to TRBJ2-1, with 11 bases aligning to TRBD2. This CDR3 comprises 16 residues. Germline V gives CDR1 MNHNY, CDR2 SVGAGI (reference sequence). Unmatched junction bases numbered 4, after V lost 2 bases and J lost 4 bases. The CDR3 region has the DNA TGTGCCAGCAGTTACGGGACTAGCGGCCCTTACAATGAGCAGTTCTTC. Translation: CASSYGTSGPYNEQFF.

This clonotype rates as medium-sized. The chain uses TRBV6-1 and TRBJ2-3, with 11 bases aligning to TRBD1. The CDR3 extends over 15 amino acids. V shed 4 bases, J shed 4 bases, and the junction held 4 bases outside the gene matches. CDR1 and CDR2 from the germline V gene are MNHNS and SASEGT. The DNA for the CDR3 is TGTGCCAGCAGTGGAGGGACAGGGGGTGCAGATACGCAGTATTTT. It encodes CASSGGTGGADTQYF.

This clonotype is medium-sized. The chain links TRBV4-1 to TRBJ2-7, with D uncertain. Looked up from germline, CDR1 is MGHRA and CDR2 is YSYEKL. V was cut by 1 base and J by 4 bases, with 11 bases left in between. The CDR3 loop spans 14 amino acids. CDR3 DNA: TGCGCCAGCAGCCAAGCAGACGGGTTTTACGAGCAGTACTTC. Translated: CASSQADGFYEQYF.

In this sample, this clonotype turned up many times. The CDR3 is CASTDPSDEQFF. The CDR3 DNA sequence: TGTGCCAGCACCGATCCTTCGGATGAGCAGTTCTTC. The chain combines TRBV5-6 with TRBJ2-1; D is unclear. Per the germline V gene, CDR1 is SGHDT and CDR2 is YYEEEE. This CDR3 contains 12 residues. The V end lost 6 bases, the J end lost 8 bases, and 12 bases lay between the germline ends. Full variable domain (missing parts from reference TRBV5-6 and TRBJ2-1): DAGVTQSPTHLIKTRGQQVTLRCSPKSGHDTVSWYQQALGQGPQFIFQYYEEEERQRGNFPDRFSGHQFPNYSSELNVNALLLGDSALYLCASTDPSDEQFFGPGTRLTVL.

A note on this clonotype: Since a far larger clone is one base different, this is likely a read error. The chain uses TRBV5-6 and TRBJ2-7, with D possibly TRBD2 on 5 matching bases. This CDR3 has 14 amino acids. Looked up from germline, CDR1 is SGHDT and CDR2 is YYEEEE. CDR3 nucleotides: TGTGCCAGCATCAAAGCGGACCACTCCTACGAGCCGTACTTC. Translated, it gives CASIKADHSYEPYF.

With regard to this clonotype: This may be a read error, as it is one base from a much larger clone. The chain joins TRBV6-5 to TRBJ2-7; perhaps D is TRBD1 or TRBD2 (5 bases each). Per the germline V gene, CDR1 is MNHEY and CDR2 is SVGAGI. This CDR3 contains 15 residues. The DNA for the CDR3 is TGTGCCGGCAGAACCCCGGGACCGAGCTCCTACGAGCAGTATTTC. Protein product: CAGRTPGPSSYEQYF.

This clonotype was seen ten or more times. V gene TRBV7-2 combines with J gene TRBJ2-7, with a possible D match to TRBD1 (6 bases). The CDR3 is made up of 16 amino acids. The V gene's germline CDR1 is SGHTA and CDR2 FQGNSA. V was trimmed by 7 bases and J by 0 bases, leaving 19 bases between them. The CDR3 sequence is CASTPKGQTGSYEQYF. Here the CDR3 DNA reads TGTGCCAGCACTCCGAAAGGACAGACCGGCTCCTACGAGCAGTACTTC.